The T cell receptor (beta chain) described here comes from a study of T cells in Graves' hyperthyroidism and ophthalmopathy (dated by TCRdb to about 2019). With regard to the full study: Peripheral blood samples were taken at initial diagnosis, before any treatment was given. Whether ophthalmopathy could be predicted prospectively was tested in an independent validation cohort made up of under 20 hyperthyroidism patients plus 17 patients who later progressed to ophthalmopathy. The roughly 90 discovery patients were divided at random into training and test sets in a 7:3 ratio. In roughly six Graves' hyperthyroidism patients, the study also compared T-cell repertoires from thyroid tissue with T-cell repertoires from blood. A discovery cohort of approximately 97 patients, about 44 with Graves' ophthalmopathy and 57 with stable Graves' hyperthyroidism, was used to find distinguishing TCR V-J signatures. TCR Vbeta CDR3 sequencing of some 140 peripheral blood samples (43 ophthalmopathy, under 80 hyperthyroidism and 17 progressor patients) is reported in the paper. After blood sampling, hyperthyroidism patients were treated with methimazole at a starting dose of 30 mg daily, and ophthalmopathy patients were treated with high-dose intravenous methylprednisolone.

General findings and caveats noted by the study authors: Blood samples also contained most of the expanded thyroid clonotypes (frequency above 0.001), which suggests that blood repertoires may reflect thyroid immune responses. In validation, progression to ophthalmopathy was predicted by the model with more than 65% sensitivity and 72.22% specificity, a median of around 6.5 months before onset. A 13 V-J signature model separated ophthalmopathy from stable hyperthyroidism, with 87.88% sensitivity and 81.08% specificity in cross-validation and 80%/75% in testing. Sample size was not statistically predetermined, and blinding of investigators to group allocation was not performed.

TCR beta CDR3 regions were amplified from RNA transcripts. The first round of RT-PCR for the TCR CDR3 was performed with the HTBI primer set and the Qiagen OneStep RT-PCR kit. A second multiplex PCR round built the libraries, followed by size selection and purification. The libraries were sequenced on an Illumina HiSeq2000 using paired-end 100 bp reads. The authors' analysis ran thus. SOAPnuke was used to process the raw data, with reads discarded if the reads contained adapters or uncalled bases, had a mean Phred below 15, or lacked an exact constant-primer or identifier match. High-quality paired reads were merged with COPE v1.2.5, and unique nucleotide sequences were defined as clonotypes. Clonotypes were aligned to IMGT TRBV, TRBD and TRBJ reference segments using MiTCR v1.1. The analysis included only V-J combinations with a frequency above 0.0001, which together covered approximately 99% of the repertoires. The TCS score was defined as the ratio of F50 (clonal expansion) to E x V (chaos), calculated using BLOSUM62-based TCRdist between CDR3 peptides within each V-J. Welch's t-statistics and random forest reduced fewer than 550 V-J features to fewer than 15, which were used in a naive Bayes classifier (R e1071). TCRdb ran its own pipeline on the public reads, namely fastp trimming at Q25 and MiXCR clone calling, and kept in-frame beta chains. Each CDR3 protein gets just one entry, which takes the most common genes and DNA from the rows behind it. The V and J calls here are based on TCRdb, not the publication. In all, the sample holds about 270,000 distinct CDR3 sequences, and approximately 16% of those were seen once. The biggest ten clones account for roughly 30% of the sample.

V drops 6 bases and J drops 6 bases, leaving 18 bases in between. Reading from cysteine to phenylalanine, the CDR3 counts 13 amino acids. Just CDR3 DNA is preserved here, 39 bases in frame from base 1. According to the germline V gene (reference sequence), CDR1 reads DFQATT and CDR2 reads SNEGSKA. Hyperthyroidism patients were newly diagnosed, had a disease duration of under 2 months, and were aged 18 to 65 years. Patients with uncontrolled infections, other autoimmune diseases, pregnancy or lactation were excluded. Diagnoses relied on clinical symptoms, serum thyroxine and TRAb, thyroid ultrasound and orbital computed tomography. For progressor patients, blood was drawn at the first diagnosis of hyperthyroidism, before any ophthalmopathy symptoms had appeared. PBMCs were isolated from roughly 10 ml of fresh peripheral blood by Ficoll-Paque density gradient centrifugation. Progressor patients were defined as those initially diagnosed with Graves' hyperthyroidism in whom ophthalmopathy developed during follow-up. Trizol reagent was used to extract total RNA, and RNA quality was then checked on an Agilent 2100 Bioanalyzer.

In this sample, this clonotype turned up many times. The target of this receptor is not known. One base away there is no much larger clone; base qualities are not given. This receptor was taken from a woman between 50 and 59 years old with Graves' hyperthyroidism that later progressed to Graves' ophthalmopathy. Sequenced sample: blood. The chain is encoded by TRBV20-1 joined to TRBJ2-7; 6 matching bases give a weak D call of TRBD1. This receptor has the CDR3 CSAGTGLSGEQYF. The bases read TGCAGTGCCGGCACAGGGCTGTCGGGCGAGCAGTACTTC.